Below, 14 T cell receptor beta chains from the same sample are listed, as sequenced in a study of T cells expressing NK-cell markers (TCRdb year 2020). The method behind the library was 5' RACE. Sequencing was carried out with an Illumina HiSeq 2000. Based on TCRdb reprocessing of the reads, there is one entry per CDR3 protein sequence, and DNA is missing. This sample's table lists under 500,000 distinct CDR3 sequences. The top ten clones comprise about 7.3% of the sample. The sample consisted of blood T cells: a sorted CD56 or NKG2C T cell subset, CD4+ or CD8+ T cells, or bulk PBMC T cells (not recorded which). These receptors all stem from a woman between 18 and 69 years old in good health.

The rearrangement uses TRBV7-3 and TRBJ1-5; lacking DNA, the TRBD1 call made by TCRdb goes unchecked. Looked up from germline, CDR1 is SGHTA and CDR2 is FQGTGA. The CDR3 spans 13 residues. The CDR3: CASSSTGGSAQHF.

The chain carries TRBV6-5 and TRBJ2-7; lacking DNA, the TRBD1 call made by TCRdb goes unchecked. The CDR3 extends over 15 amino acids. Germline V lookup: CDR1 MNHEY, CDR2 SVGAGI. The chain's CDR3 is CASSYQEQGAYEQYF.

V gene TRBV19 combines with J gene TRBJ1-1; there is no DNA to check the TCRdb D call of TRBD1. CDR3 size: 14 residues. The germline gives CDR1 LNHDA, CDR2 SQIVND (reference sequence). CDR3 protein: CASSILPGNTEAFF.

The chain uses TRBV20-1 and TRBJ2-4; the TCRdb call, TRBD1, lacks DNA for checking. The CDR3 runs to 14 residues. Germline CDR1 DFQATT, CDR2 SNEGSKA (reference sequence). The CDR3 here is CSPGQILAKNIQYF.

The J gene is TRBJ2-3, the V gene TRBV15; absent DNA, TCRdb's TRBD1 call cannot be checked. Germline V lookup: CDR1 LNHNV, CDR2 YYDKDF (reference sequence). This CDR3 is 15 amino acids long. The CDR3 here is CATSRDPVGGDTQYF.

The chain is built from TRBV10-1 and TRBJ2-3; without DNA, the TCRdb call of TRBD2 cannot be checked. Germline V lookup: CDR1 WNHNN, CDR2 SYGVQD (reference sequence). The CDR3 totals 17 residues. The CDR3 spells CASSEALNRASTDTQYF.

The CDR3 sequence: CASSYRAAGGELFF. This chain links TRBV12-3 or TRBV12-4 with TRBJ2-2; TCRdb calls TRBD1, which cannot be checked without DNA. This CDR3 comprises 14 residues.

J is TRBJ2-7 and V is TRBV5-1; TCRdb's assignment of TRBD2 cannot be checked, as there is no DNA. This CDR3 comprises 13 residues. Looked up from germline, CDR1 is SGHRS and CDR2 is YFSETQ. CDR3 loop: CASRMEGRYEQYF.

The rearrangement uses TRBV3-1 and TRBJ1-1; TCRdb names TRBD1, which stays unverified in the absence of DNA. Germline CDR1 reads LGHDT; CDR2 reads YNNKEL (reference sequence). The CDR3 contains 13 residues. This CDR3 reads CASSQQGVTEAFF.

CDR3 loop: CASSQDLRDPRGYTF. The chain links TRBV4-1 to TRBJ1-2. This CDR3 has 15 residues. The germline V gene has CDR1 MGHRA and CDR2 YSYEKL.

This CDR3 is CASSQDLGGQGLDTGELFF. This sequence joins TRBV4-3 and TRBJ2-2; TCRdb outputs TRBD1, but without DNA this stays unchecked. CDR1 is LGHNA and CDR2 is YSLEER in the germline V gene. The CDR3 has 19 residues.

The chain uses TRBV7-2 and TRBJ2-5. Germline V CDR1 and CDR2: SGHTA, FQGNSA. CDR3 length equals 14 residues. This chain's CDR3 is CASSLRLVQETQYF.

This chain uses TRBV29-1 with TRBJ1-1. The CDR3 covers 12 residues. CDR1 is SQVTM, CDR2 ANQGSEA, per germline. CDR3 residues: CSVVWGGTEAFF.

This chain uses TRBV12-3 or TRBV12-4 with TRBJ2-2; TCRdb designates TRBD1, a call that cannot be tested without DNA. The CDR3 has 14 amino acids. The CDR3 protein is CASSFGGNTGELFF.